A single sample gave rise to the 30 T cell receptor beta chains below, sequenced in a study of T cells after yellow fever vaccination. TCRdb processed the 5' RACE reads anew with MiXCR; each CDR3 protein has one entry. The sample has a few hundred thousand distinct CDR3 sequences; 18% are singletons. The material was PBMCs, obtained before the yellow fever booster vaccination. These receptors all come from a man aged 18 to 29 who received the YFV17D yellow fever vaccine.

V gene TRBV4-1 combines with J gene TRBJ2-1; no definite D call. The germline V and J ends were trimmed by 2 bases and 3 bases, with 8 bases remaining between them. The CDR3 totals 14 residues. Germline-derived CDR1 and CDR2 are MGHRA and YSYEKL. CDR3 amino acids: CASSQWQFYNEQFF. The CDR3 nucleotides are TGCGCCAGCAGCCAATGGCAGTTCTACAATGAGCAGTTCTTC.

This clonotype was observed many times. V gene TRBV6-5 combines with J gene TRBJ2-7, with 7 bases matching TRBD1. Germline trimming cut 5 bases from V and 3 bases from J; bases unmatched to any gene: 4. The CDR3 has 13 amino acids. Per the germline V gene, CDR1 is MNHEY and CDR2 is SVGAGI. The CDR3 DNA reads TGTGCCAGCAGTCGTGACAGGGACTACGAGCAGTACTTC. Its translation is CASSRDRDYEQYF.

The chain has TRBV7-2 and TRBJ2-2, with D possibly TRBD2 on 7 matching bases. The V end lost 1 base, the J end lost 6 bases, and 15 bases lay between the germline ends. The germline gives CDR1 SGHTA, CDR2 FQGNSA. The CDR3 consists of 16 residues. This CDR3 is CASSLVAGAPSGELFF. The CDR3, as DNA: TGTGCCAGCAGCTTAGTGGCGGGGGCCCCTTCCGGGGAGCTGTTTTTT.

This clonotype was counted a few times. The rearrangement joins TRBV4-3 to TRBJ2-5; 7 bases are shared with TRBD2. The CDR3 totals 16 residues. Germline V gene sequence: CDR1 LGHNA, CDR2 YSLEER. V shed 0 bases and J 5 bases; nucleotides not matched to a gene: 9. The CDR3 coding sequence is TGCGCCAGCAGCCAAGATGGAAGGGGAGGGGAGGAGACCCAGTACTTC. It specifies CASSQDGRGGEETQYF.

The sample holds a few counts of this clonotype. The gene calls are TRBV18 and TRBJ2-7, with D possibly being TRBD1 (5 bases). Germline V CDR1 and CDR2: KGHSH, LQKENI. Trimming left V 4 bases short and J 3 bases short, with 10 bases between. CDR3 length equals 13 residues. The CDR3 DNA is TGTGCCAGCTCACAGGGCAGGGACTACGAGCAGTACGTC. Its protein is CASSQGRDYEQYV.

The V call is TRBV29-1, the J call TRBJ1-1; D remains ambiguous. V lost 6 bases to trimming and J lost 2 bases, with 7 bases between them. Germline loops: CDR1 SQVTM, CDR2 ANQGSEA. The CDR3 loop spans 11 amino acids. Written as DNA, the CDR3 is TGCAGCGTGCGGGAAAACACTGAAGCTTTCTTT. It translates to CSVRENTEAFF.

DNA of the CDR3: TGCAGTGCTAGAGATCCACTAGCGGGGGGACAAGAGACCCAGTACTTC. Protein product: CSARDPLAGGQETQYF. This chain connects TRBV20-1 to TRBJ2-5; 12 nucleotides match TRBD2. Germline values: CDR1 DFQATT, CDR2 SNEGSKA (reference sequence). The CDR3 runs to 16 residues. V trimming: 0 bases; J trimming: 2 bases; junction bases outside the gene matches: 4.

The gene calls are TRBV2 and TRBJ1-2; TRBD1 aligns across 7 bases. The CDR3 is 13 amino acids. From germline, CDR1 is SNHLY and CDR2 FYNNEI. V was pared by 8 bases and J by 4 bases, with 7 bases of the junction left unmatched. CDR3 DNA sequence: TGTGCCAGCTCCCAAGGGGGCCCCTATGGCTACACCTTC. This translates into CASSQGGPYGYTF.

The V and J genes are TRBV5-8 and TRBJ2-7, with D hard to call. This CDR3 has 13 residues. Germline lookup yields CDR1 SGHTS and CDR2 YDEGEE. The V end lost 0 bases, the J end lost 4 bases, and 8 bases lay between the germline ends. CDR3: CASSLGSQYEQYV. CDR3 DNA: TGTGCCAGCAGCTTGGGCAGCCAATACGAGCAGTACGTC.

This clonotype turned up a few times. The chain's CDR3 is CASRPKLENTEAFF. In nucleotides, the CDR3 is TGCGCCAGCAGGCCCAAGCTGGAGAACACTGAAGCTTTCTTT. The chain uses TRBV5-1 and TRBJ1-1; D is undetermined. Germline CDR1 SGHRS, CDR2 YFSETQ. The V gene lost 5 bases and the J gene lost 1 base, with 12 bases spanning the gap. The CDR3 length is 14 residues.

The sample holds a few counts of this clonotype. The V call is TRBV6-2 or TRBV6-3, the J call TRBJ2-1; D not certain. V lost 8 bases and J lost 6, with 8 bases in between. The CDR3 contains 11 residues. From germline, CDR1 is MNHEY and CDR2 SVGEGT. As DNA, the CDR3 is TGTGCCAGCCTACTGGGCAATGAGCAGTTCTTC. It codes for CASLLGNEQFF.

This clonotype was recorded many times. The rearrangement joins TRBV2 to TRBJ1-2, with a possible D match to TRBD1 (5 bases). CDR3 length: 14 residues. Germline CDR1 SNHLY, CDR2 FYNNEI. V lost 1 base to trimming and J lost 4 bases, with 10 bases between them. CDR3 residues: CASSEEIGAYGYTF. In DNA form, the CDR3 reads TGTGCCAGCAGTGAAGAAATCGGGGCCTATGGCTACACCTTC.

The sample holds a few counts of this clonotype. This chain uses TRBV7-3 with TRBJ2-3; perhaps TRBD2 as D (5 bases). V gave up 6 bases and J gave up 6 bases, with 13 bases separating them. Germline V gene lookup returns CDR1 SGHTA and CDR2 FQGTGA. There are 13 residues in the CDR3. Written as DNA, the CDR3 is TGTGCCAGCAGTCTAAGAGGGTCGGATACGCAGTATTTT. Its translation: CASSLRGSDTQYF.

The chain combines TRBV4-1 with TRBJ2-3; 7 nucleotides agree with TRBD2. There are 20 residues in the CDR3. Germline assignment: CDR1 MGHRA and CDR2 YSYEKL. The J segment lost 1 base and the V segment lost 0 bases, leaving 16 bases of the junction unmatched. The CDR3 here is CASSQETGGRQLGGTDTQYF. The CDR3 region has the DNA TGCGCCAGCAGCCAAGAAACCGGGGGGAGGCAGTTAGGGGGCACAGATACGCAGTATTTT.

This clonotype has more than one count but fewer than ten. The V call is TRBV6-2 or TRBV6-3, the J call TRBJ2-7; the D is unclear. Trimming cost V 10 bases and J 2 bases, with 12 bases left between them. Germline V gene data show CDR1 as MNHEY and CDR2 as SVGEGT. This CDR3 is built from 12 residues. The CDR3 DNA reads as TGTGCCACCGGACGAACCCCCTACGAGCAGTACGTC. It encodes CATGRTPYEQYV.

CDR3 sequence (DNA): TGTGCCAGCAGTTCTTACCAGGGGCGCCAAGCTGGCTACACCTTC. It yields the protein CASSSYQGRQAGYTF. This chain links TRBV27 with TRBJ1-2; weak D call: TRBD1 (6 bases). V was trimmed by 4 bases and J by 7 bases, leaving 19 bases between them. Germline loops: CDR1 MNHEY, CDR2 SMNVEV (reference sequence). The CDR3 consists of 15 residues.

The chain couples TRBV5-6 to TRBJ2-7, with D perhaps given as TRBD1 or TRBD2 (5 bases each). V was shortened by 0 bases and J by 6 bases, with 10 bases between the two germline ends. The CDR3 consists of 13 residues. CDR1 SGHDT and CDR2 YYEEEE come from the germline V gene. The CDR3 sequence: CASSLVGDGEQYV. The CDR3, as DNA: TGTGCCAGCAGCTTGGTAGGGGACGGCGAGCAGTACGTC.

This clonotype was observed a few times. Here the CDR3 reads CASSWTRGDTEAFF. In DNA, the CDR3 is TGTGCCAGCAGTTGGACACGTGGGGACACTGAAGCTTTCTTT. The chain carries TRBV6-2 or TRBV6-3 and TRBJ1-1, with D possibly matching TRBD1 (5 bases). Germline CDR1 reads MNHEY; CDR2 reads SVGEGT. V dropped 4 bases and J dropped 3 bases, with 12 bases sitting between them. CDR3 length: 14 amino acids.

This clonotype came up a few times. The rearrangement joins TRBV6-2 or TRBV6-3 to TRBJ1-1, with D unclear. CDR1 MNHEY and CDR2 SVGEGT come from the germline V gene. CDR3 length: 15 amino acids. The V and J ends lost 5 bases and 0 bases respectively, with 13 bases between them. In DNA, the CDR3 is TGTGCCAGCAGTCTTTCTAGGTACGTGAACACTGAAGCTTTCTTT. This encodes CASSLSRYVNTEAFF.

The chain uses TRBV7-9 and TRBJ1-6; 7 bases are shared with TRBD1. CDR3 length: 13 residues. Per germline, CDR1 SEHNR and CDR2 FQNEAQ (reference sequence). CDR3 coding DNA: TGTGTCACAACGACAGGGCTTAATTCACCCCTCCACTTT. As protein: CVTTTGLNSPLHF.

This chain joins TRBV12-3 or TRBV12-4 and TRBJ1-1; D possibly corresponds to TRBD1 (6 bases). V dropped 5 bases and J dropped 8 bases, with 18 bases sitting between them. The CDR3 totals 14 residues. The CDR3 DNA follows: TGTGCCAGCAGTCCCCTCGGGGGCAGGGGAGAAGCTTTCTTT. The encoded protein is CASSPLGGRGEAFF.

This clonotype showed up many times. This sequence joins TRBV4-3 and TRBJ2-1; 7 bases line up with TRBD1. The germline gives CDR1 LGHNA, CDR2 YSLEER. The CDR3 sequence is 15 residues long. After removal of 0 bases from V and 12 bases from J, the junction contained 11 bases not matched to a gene. The CDR3 sequence is CASSQDSGTEVGQFF. In DNA, the CDR3 is TGCGCCAGCAGCCAAGATTCCGGGACAGAGGTTGGGCAGTTCTTC.

This clonotype was detected only a few times. The chain is built from TRBV3-1 and TRBJ1-6; 9 bases are a match to TRBD1. This CDR3 contains 18 residues. Germline CDR1 LGHDT, CDR2 YNNKEL (reference sequence). V shed 11 bases, J shed 9 bases, and the junction held 23 bases outside the gene matches. CDR3 in amino acids: CASSGGGQGHWVGSPLHF. In DNA form, the CDR3 reads TGTGCCTCCAGCGGTGGGGGACAGGGTCATTGGGTTGGTTCACCCCTCCACTTT. The variable domain in full, completed from reference TRBV3-1 and TRBJ1-6, reads DTAVSQTPKYLVTQMGNDKSIKCEQNLGHDTMYWYKQDSKKFLKIMFSYNNKELIINETVPNRFSPKSPDKAHLNLHINSLELGDSAVYFCASSGGGQGHWVGSPLHFGNGTRLTVT.

The chain employs TRBV21-1 and TRBJ2-7; the table's D call TRBD1 went unverified against the DNA. TRBV21-1 counts as a pseudogene. The CDR3 is 12 amino acids. The CDR3 DNA reads as TGTGCCAGCCAGGGGTTGACCTACGAGCAGTACGTC. It codes for CASQGLTYEQYV.

In this sample, this clonotype turned up a few times. The gene calls are TRBV20-1 and TRBJ1-2; D might be TRBD1 (5 bases). CDR3 length: 12 amino acids. Trimming cost V 6 bases and J 5 bases, with 13 bases left between them. CDR1 and CDR2 (germline): DFQATT, SNEGSKA (reference sequence). The CDR3 sequence: CSAAGGRYGYTF. The CDR3 nucleotides are TGCAGTGCCGCGGGGGGTCGATATGGCTACACCTTC.

V and J are TRBV4-2 and TRBJ2-7, with a tentative D call TRBD1 (6 bases). The V end was cut by 4 bases, the J end by 2 bases, with 12 bases between. The CDR3 is 14 amino acids. The germline CDR1 and CDR2 sequences are LGHNA and YNFKEQ. The CDR3 DNA follows: TGTGCCAGCAGCCCTACAGGGAATCCCTACGAGCAGTACTTC. Encoded protein: CASSPTGNPYEQYF.

This clonotype came up many times. The gene calls are TRBV10-1 and TRBJ2-7, with TRBD1 identical over 9 bases. This CDR3 is 13 amino acids long. V shed 2 bases, J shed 6 bases, and the junction held 2 bases outside the gene matches. The V gene's germline CDR1 is WNHNN and CDR2 SYGVQD (reference sequence). The CDR3 here is CASSEGTGPEQYF. CDR3 nucleotides: TGCGCCAGCAGTGAGGGGACAGGGCCCGAGCAGTACTTC.

Ten or more counts support this clonotype. This may come from a read error, since a much larger clone is one base off. This chain joins TRBV7-8 and TRBJ2-5, with no clear D. The CDR3 loop spans 11 amino acids. Germline CDR1 reads SGHVS; CDR2 reads FQNEAQ. The V end lost 5 bases, the J end lost 1 base, and 2 bases lay between the germline ends. Written as DNA, the CDR3 is TGTGCCAGCAGCATCCAAGAGACCCAGTACTTC. Translation: CASSIQETQYF.

The chain is built from TRBV6-6 and TRBJ2-2; D is perhaps TRBD2 (6 bases). Germline V CDR1 and CDR2: MNHNY, SVGAGI (reference sequence). V lost 4 bases to trimming and J lost 4 bases, with 22 bases between them. The CDR3 runs to 18 residues. The CDR3: CASSSPLGLGTLTGELFF. The CDR3 DNA reads as TGTGCCAGCAGTTCCCCCCTAGGTTTAGGGACTCTCACCGGGGAGCTGTTTTTT.

This sequence joins TRBV27 and TRBJ2-7; TRBD2 might be the D (6 bases). Trimming stripped 5 bases from V and 4 bases from J, with 15 bases between. Germline V gene lookup returns CDR1 MNHEY and CDR2 SMNVEV (reference sequence). This CDR3 has 14 residues. The CDR3 region is CASSPGSGTYEQYV. The CDR3 DNA is TGTGCCAGCAGTCCTGGGTCCGGGACTTACGAGCAGTACGTC.